The rows below give T cell receptor beta chains drawn from one sample of a study of memory CD4+ T cells and cytomegalovirus serostatus. Profiling relied on immunoSEQ multiplex PCR, and the TCRdb table lists in-frame clones only, not all of them. Of 38,000 or so clones listed, 70% to 80% are singletons. The sequencing sample was made of memory CD4+ T cells from blood. These receptors were taken from an adult in good health and CMV-seronegative. CDR3s leave out the opening cysteine and the closing phenylalanine or tryptophan. D genes are given only for firm matches.

V	J	length	D	CDR3
TRBV7-2	TRBJ1-1	11	.	ASGSRGFTEAF
TRBV30	TRBJ2-1	13	.	AWSPIGGGVNEQF
TRBV2	TRBJ1-1	9	.	ATSGDTEAF
TRBV30	TRBJ2-5	11	TRBD2	AWTGGAGKTQY
TRBV10-2	TRBJ1-1	13	.	ASSALGGMNTEAF
TRBV6-5	TRBJ1-6	14	.	ASSYSMHGTVSPLH
TRBV19	TRBJ2-2	13	.	ASRLGGRNTGELF
TRBV4-2	TRBJ2-3	12	.	ASSLGANTDTQY
TRBV9	TRBJ1-2	10	.	ASSVDGVGYT
TRBV11-3	TRBJ1-6	12	.	ASSMQPSNSPLH
TRBV7-8	TRBJ2-2	10	.	ASSPGAGELF
TRBV7-2	TRBJ2-7	13	TRBD1	ASSPGQGAAGEQY
TRBV5-1	TRBJ2-3	12	.	ASSPLGGSDTQY
TRBV11-2	TRBJ2-3	13	TRBD2	ASSLVSGGGDTQY
TRBV6-5	TRBJ2-7	12	.	ASSYPTPTYEQY
TRBV7-2	TRBJ2-7	10	.	ASSLGQARWY
TRBV2	TRBJ1-5	10	.	ASSRMTQPQH
TRBV5-4	TRBJ2-5	13	.	ASSQAGAAAETQY
TRBV30	TRBJ1-6	10	.	AGIGGKSPLH
TRBV28	TRBJ1-6	11	TRBD1	ASSEGAASPLH
TRBV2	TRBJ2-3	12	.	ASSPAISTDTQY
TRBV5-4	TRBJ2-7	13	TRBD2	ASSTGTSVWDEQY